Each of the 19 T cell receptor beta chains below was sequenced from the same sample in a study of blood T cell repertoires in COVID-19. TCRdb keeps only in-frame clones here, not all; method: immunoSEQ multiplex PCR. The sample holds 35,000 to 50,000 clones, 84% seen once. Sequencing used peripheral blood. The receptor source for this set is a man between 45 and 60 years old with active or convalescent COVID-19.

The chain joins TRBV5-6 to TRBJ2-5, with D possibly matching TRBD2 (6 bases). Deletions cut 4 bases from V and 3 bases from J, with 10 bases between. Germline V gene data show CDR1 as SGHDT and CDR2 as YYEEEE. The CDR3 extends over 13 amino acids. The CDR3 region is CASSRTGEETQYF. In DNA form, the CDR3 reads TGTGCCAGCAGCCGGACGGGGGAAGAGACCCAGTACTTC.

V and J are TRBV5-1 and TRBJ2-7; the match to TRBD1 covers 7 bases. The trim removed 4 bases at V and 7 bases at J, leaving 11 bases unmatched. The CDR3 extends over 14 amino acids. Germline CDR1 and CDR2: SGHRS and YFSETQ. In DNA, the CDR3 is TGCGCCAGCAGCCTCGGGCAGGGGGTAAGAGAGCAGTACTTC. It yields the protein CASSLGQGVREQYF.

The chain couples TRBV9 to TRBJ2-3; tentative D call: TRBD1 (5 bases). Trimming removed 5 bases at V and 5 bases at J, with 9 bases between. The germline CDR1 and CDR2 sequences are SGDLS and YYNGEE. There are 12 residues in the CDR3. CDR3 nucleotide sequence: TGTGCCAGCAGTGGGGCGAGAGATACGCAGTATTTT. Translation: CASSGARDTQYF.

The V and J genes are TRBV6-5 and TRBJ1-3; possible D gene TRBD1, 5 bases. This CDR3 spans 14 amino acids. V lost 6 bases, J lost 5 bases, and 14 bases lay in between. CDR1 and CDR2 (germline): MNHEY, SVGAGI. Written as DNA, the CDR3 is TGTGCCAGCAGGCCGGGGGGAGGGCGAAACACCATATATTTT. Amino acid sequence: CASRPGGGRNTIYF.

This clone appeared once. The rearrangement joins TRBV6-1 to TRBJ1-3; D unclear. Trimming shortened V by 1 base and J by 0 bases, and 7 bases separated the two germline ends. This CDR3 comprises 15 residues. Germline-derived CDR1 and CDR2 are MNHNS and SASEGT. The CDR3 sequence: CASSEVVGSGNTIYF. DNA of the CDR3: TGTGCCAGCAGTGAAGTTGTCGGCTCTGGAAACACCATATATTTT.

The chain joins TRBV3-1 (or the pseudogene TRBV3-2) to TRBJ2-5; 8 bases are shared with TRBD1. CDR3 size: 15 residues. J gave up 5 bases and V 0 bases, and 5 bases lay outside the gene matches. Germline V gene data show CDR1 as LGHDT and CDR2 as YNNKEL (reference sequence). CDR3 in amino acids: CASSQDRGRGETQYF. CDR3 nucleotide sequence: TGTGCCAGCAGCCAAGACAGGGGGCGGGGCGAGACCCAGTACTTC.

The chain employs TRBV7-8 and TRBJ2-2; unclear D gene. Germline CDR1 SGHVS, CDR2 FQNEAQ. With 1 base removed from V and 5 bases from J, the gap between germline ends came to 5 bases. The CDR3 has 13 residues. Written as DNA, the CDR3 is TGTGCCAGCAGCTTAGTCCGGACCGGGGAGCTGTTTTTT. It is translated as CASSLVRTGELFF.

CDR3 bases: TGTGCCTGGAGTGAGTGGACAATCTCCTACAATGAGCAGTTCTTC. This sequence encodes CAWSEWTISYNEQFF. J is TRBJ2-1 and V is TRBV30; maybe TRBD1 (5 bases). Deletions cut 1 base from V and 0 bases from J, with 10 bases between. Germline V gene data show CDR1 as GTSNPN and CDR2 as SVGIG (reference sequence). There are 15 residues in the CDR3.

J is TRBJ2-5 and V is TRBV7-8; 12 bases map to TRBD2. V lost 5 bases and J lost 7; bases outside the gene matches: 11. The germline gives CDR1 SGHVS, CDR2 FQNEAQ. The CDR3 is 16 amino acids. CDR3 bases: TGTGCCAGCAGCCCACCTAGCGGGGGGGCAACTGGGACCCAGTACTTC. This translates into CASSPPSGGATGTQYF.

The chain recombines TRBV3-1 (or the pseudogene TRBV3-2) with TRBJ2-7; 8 nucleotides align to TRBD2. Germline lookup yields CDR1 LGHDT and CDR2 YNNKEL (reference sequence). The CDR3 runs to 13 residues. V shed 4 bases and J 6 bases; nucleotides not matched to a gene: 5. The CDR3 coding sequence is TGTGCCAGCAGCCGGACTAGCATCCTCGAGCAGTACTTC. This encodes CASSRTSILEQYF.

The CDR3 sequence is CASSPSGGSYNEQFF. Here the CDR3 DNA reads TGTGCCAGCAGTCCTAGCGGGGGATCGTACAATGAGCAGTTCTTC. J is TRBJ2-1 and V is TRBV6-5; 10 positions match TRBD2. Germline CDR1 MNHEY, CDR2 SVGAGI. The CDR3 spans 15 residues. Germline trimming cut 5 bases from V and 4 bases from J; bases unmatched to any gene: 5.

This chain connects TRBV29-1 to TRBJ2-3; 14 nucleotides line up with TRBD2. The CDR3 spans 14 residues. V lost 6 bases and J lost 1; bases outside the gene matches: 0. Germline assignment: CDR1 SQVTM and CDR2 ANQGSEA. DNA of the CDR3: TGCAGCGTGGGACTAGCGGGGGGCACAGATACGCAGTATTTT. This gives the protein CSVGLAGGTDTQYF.

The chain links TRBV5-6 to TRBJ2-2, with a weak D call TRBD1 (6 bases). This CDR3 spans 12 amino acids. The germline V gene encodes CDR1 SGHDT and CDR2 YYEEEE. Trimming took off 7 bases at V and 8 bases at J, with 12 bases between the two ends. The CDR3: CASDRRGGELFF. Here the CDR3 DNA reads TGTGCCAGCGACCGTAGGGGGGGGGAGCTGTTTTTT.

The J gene is TRBJ2-7, the V gene TRBV5-1, with 9 bases that match TRBD1. The CDR3 spans 15 residues. The V segment lost 4 bases and the J segment 5 bases; nucleotides outside the gene matches: 10. Germline V gene lookup returns CDR1 SGHRS and CDR2 YFSETQ. CDR3 residues: CASSPGTGTYHEQYF. The CDR3 bases are TGCGCCAGCAGCCCAGGGACAGGGACTTACCACGAGCAGTACTTC. Based on the CDR3 plus reference TRBV5-1 and TRBJ2-7, the full variable domain is KAGVTQTPRYLIKTRGQQVTLSCSPISGHRSVSWYQQTPGQGLQFLFEYFSETQRNKGNFPGRFSGRQFSNSRSEMNVSTLELGDSALYLCASSPGTGTYHEQYFGPGTRLTVT.

V usage is TRBV29-1 and J usage is TRBJ2-1; 10 bases align to TRBD2. The V segment lost 0 bases and the J segment 0 bases; nucleotides outside the gene matches: 11. CDR3 size: 19 residues. Germline loops: CDR1 SQVTM, CDR2 ANQGSEA. CDR3: CSVEERGSGGPSSYNEQFF. For the CDR3, the DNA is TGCAGCGTTGAAGAAAGAGGTAGCGGGGGGCCGAGCTCCTACAATGAGCAGTTCTTC.

The gene calls are TRBV3-1 (or the pseudogene TRBV3-2) and TRBJ1-2; D is ambiguous. The germline V and J ends were trimmed by 4 bases and 1 base, with 7 bases remaining between them. Germline CDR1 LGHDT, CDR2 YNNKEL (reference sequence). The CDR3 contains 13 residues. The DNA for the CDR3 is TGTGCCAGCAGCCCCGGGGTTAACTATGGCTACACCTTC. It encodes CASSPGVNYGYTF.

This rearrangement joins TRBV7-6 to TRBJ1-3, with TRBD1 identical over 9 bases. CDR3 length: 15 residues. The V and J ends lost 4 bases and 4 bases, in that order; junction bases with no gene match: 5. Germline-derived CDR1 and CDR2 are SGHVS and FNYEAQ. The CDR3 nucleotides read TGTGCCAGCAGCTCGGGGACAGGGACGGGAAACACCATATATTTT. Its translation: CASSSGTGTGNTIYF.

This chain joins TRBV14 and TRBJ2-2; maybe TRBD1 (5 bases). Per germline, CDR1 SGHDN and CDR2 FVKESK. This CDR3 contains 16 residues. Between the trimmed V and J ends, which lost 4 bases and 4 bases, there was a span of 16 bases. Here the CDR3 DNA reads TGTGCCAGCAGCCGGGGCTTCGGACAACTCACCGGGGAGCTGTTTTTT. Amino acid sequence: CASSRGFGQLTGELFF.

V and J are TRBV6-6 and TRBJ1-2; 12 bases are shared with TRBD1. The J segment lost 2 bases and the V segment lost 6 bases, leaving 10 bases of the junction unmatched. The CDR3 length is 17 residues. In germline, CDR1 is MNHNY, CDR2 SVGAGI (reference sequence). In DNA form, the CDR3 reads TGTGCCAGCAGCCGAACCGGGACAGGGGGCGCAAACTATGGCTACACCTTC. It translates to CASSRTGTGGANYGYTF.